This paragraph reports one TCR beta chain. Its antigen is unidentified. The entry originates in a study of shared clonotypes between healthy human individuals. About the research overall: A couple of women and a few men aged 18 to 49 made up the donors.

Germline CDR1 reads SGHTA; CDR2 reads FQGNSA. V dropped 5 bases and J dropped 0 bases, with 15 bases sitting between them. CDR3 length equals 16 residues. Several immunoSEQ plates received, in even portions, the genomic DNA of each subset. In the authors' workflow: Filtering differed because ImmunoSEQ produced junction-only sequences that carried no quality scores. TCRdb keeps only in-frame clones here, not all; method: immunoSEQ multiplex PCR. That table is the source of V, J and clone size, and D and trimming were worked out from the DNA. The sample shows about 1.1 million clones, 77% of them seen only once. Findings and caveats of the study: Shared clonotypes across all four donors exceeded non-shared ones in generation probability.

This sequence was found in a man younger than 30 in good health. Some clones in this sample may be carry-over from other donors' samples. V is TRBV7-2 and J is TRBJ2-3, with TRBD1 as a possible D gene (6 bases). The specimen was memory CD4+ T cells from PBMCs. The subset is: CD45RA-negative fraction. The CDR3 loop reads CASSPHLGASTDTQYF. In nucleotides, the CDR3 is TGTGCCAGCAGCCCCCACCTGGGGGCGAGCACAGATACGCAGTATTTT.